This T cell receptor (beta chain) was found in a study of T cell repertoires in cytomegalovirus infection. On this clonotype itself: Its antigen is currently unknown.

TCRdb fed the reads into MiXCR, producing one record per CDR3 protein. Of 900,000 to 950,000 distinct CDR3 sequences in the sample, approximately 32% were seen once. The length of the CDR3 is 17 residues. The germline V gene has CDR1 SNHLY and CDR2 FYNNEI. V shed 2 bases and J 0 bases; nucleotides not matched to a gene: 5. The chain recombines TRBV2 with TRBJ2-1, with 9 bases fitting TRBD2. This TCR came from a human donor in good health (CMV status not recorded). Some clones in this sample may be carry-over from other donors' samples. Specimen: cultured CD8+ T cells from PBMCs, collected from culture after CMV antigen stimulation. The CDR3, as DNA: TGTGCCAGCAGTGAAAGCGGGGGGTCGAGCTCCTACAATGAGCAGTTCTTC. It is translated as CASSESGGSSSYNEQFF.